These 28 T cell receptor beta chains originate from one sample sequenced in a study of blood T cell repertoires in COVID-19. Sequencing was performed with immunoSEQ multiplex PCR; in TCRdb, only in-frame clones are kept and a portion is missing. The sample records a few hundred thousand clones, about 88% being singletons. Sequencing used peripheral blood. These receptors all come from a woman aged 40 to 55 who had recovered from COVID-19.

The chain joins TRBV5-1 to TRBJ2-3; 8 nucleotides agree with TRBD2. CDR1 is SGHRS and CDR2 is YFSETQ in the germline V gene. V trimming: 10 bases; J trimming: 5 bases; junction bases outside the gene matches: 9. This CDR3 is built from 13 residues. CDR3 protein: CACGGGTGDTQYF. For the CDR3, the DNA is TGCGCCTGTGGCGGGGGGACCGGAGATACGCAGTATTTT.

V and J are TRBV30 and TRBJ2-5; D is perhaps TRBD1 (5 bases). Germline CDR1 is GTSNPN and CDR2 is SVGIG (reference sequence). The ends were cut back, 0 bases at V and 4 bases at J, with 15 bases in the middle. CDR3 length equals 15 residues. For the CDR3, the DNA is TGTGCCTGGAGTGTTTATGGGCAGGGTGCAGAGACCCAGTACTTC. Translating gives CAWSVYGQGAETQYF.

The gene calls are TRBV27 and TRBJ2-2, with D maybe TRBD2 (6 bases). Germline V gives CDR1 MNHEY, CDR2 SMNVEV (reference sequence). The CDR3 consists of 14 residues. The V end lost 3 bases, the J end lost 3 bases, and 8 bases lay between the germline ends. The CDR3: CASSFGGYTGELFF. The CDR3 DNA reads as TGTGCCAGCAGTTTTGGGGGGTACACCGGGGAGCTGTTTTTT.

The gene calls are TRBV10-1 and TRBJ2-7; D is perhaps TRBD1 (6 bases). V lost 7 bases and J lost 5, with 9 bases in between. This CDR3 comprises 11 residues. From germline, CDR1 is WNHNN and CDR2 SYGVQD (reference sequence). The CDR3 reads CASTHRDEQYV. The CDR3 bases are TGCGCCAGCACCCACAGGGACGAGCAGTACGTC.

The chain is built from TRBV27 and TRBJ2-1; D not certain. V was pared by 4 bases and J by 3 bases, with 10 bases between. The V gene's germline CDR1 is MNHEY and CDR2 SMNVEV (reference sequence). The CDR3 is 14 residues long. The DNA of the CDR3 is TGTGCCAGCAGTTCTCAAGAGTTCTACAATGAGCAGTTCTTC. Translating gives CASSSQEFYNEQFF.

The chain links TRBV18 to TRBJ2-2, with TRBD2 matching over 8 bases. The CDR3 has 15 amino acids. The junction had 6 bases not matched to a gene; V was cut back by 3 bases and J by 6 bases. Germline V gives CDR1 KGHSH, CDR2 LQKENI. The CDR3 DNA follows: TGTGCCAGCTCACCGACGGGACTAGGTCCCGGGGAGCTGTTTTTT. This sequence encodes CASSPTGLGPGELFF.

The rearrangement links TRBV27 to TRBJ1-2, with D perhaps TRBD1 (5 bases). Trimming left V 5 bases short and J 5 bases short, with 18 bases between. The CDR3 totals 15 residues. Germline V gene sequence: CDR1 MNHEY, CDR2 SMNVEV (reference sequence). The CDR3 region is CASSPLTGGAYGYTF. The CDR3, as DNA: TGTGCCAGCAGTCCTCTTACCGGCGGGGCATATGGCTACACCTTC.

The chain carries TRBV27 and TRBJ1-2; no clear D gene. The CDR3 has 13 residues. Looked up from germline, CDR1 is MNHEY and CDR2 is SMNVEV (reference sequence). V lost 2 bases and J lost 2, with 6 bases in between. CDR3 sequence reads: CASSLTENYGYTF. The DNA of the CDR3 is TGTGCCAGCAGTTTAACAGAAAACTATGGCTACACCTTC.

This clone was detected only once. This chain joins TRBV7-9 and TRBJ2-7, with TRBD2 matching 12 bases. The CDR3 contains 14 residues. The germline V gene encodes CDR1 SEHNR and CDR2 FQNEAQ (reference sequence). After removal of 3 bases from V and 6 bases from J, the junction contained 3 bases not matched to a gene. CDR3 protein: CASSFLAGGPEQYF. The CDR3 nucleotides read TGTGCCAGCAGCTTTCTAGCGGGGGGGCCCGAGCAGTACTTC. The variable domain in full, with the rest retrieved from reference TRBV7-9 and TRBJ2-7, is DTGVSQNPRHKITKRGQNVTFRCDPISEHNRLYWYRQTLGQGPEFLTYFQNEAQLEKSRLLSDRFSAERPKGSFSTLEIQRTEQGDSAMYLCASSFLAGGPEQYFGPGTRLTVT.

The chain is built from TRBV3-1 (or the pseudogene TRBV3-2) and TRBJ2-7; 10 bases map to TRBD2. Germline V gives CDR1 LGHDT, CDR2 YNNKEL (reference sequence). This CDR3 has 15 residues. The V segment lost 0 bases and the J segment 3 bases; nucleotides outside the gene matches: 2. The CDR3 coding sequence is TGTGCCAGCAGCCAAGAGGGACTAGCGCGCTACGAGCAGTACTTC. Residues: CASSQEGLARYEQYF.

V and J are TRBV5-6 and TRBJ2-2; 10 bases align to TRBD1. V shed 3 bases, J shed 3 bases, and the junction held 2 bases outside the gene matches. CDR1 and CDR2 from the germline V gene are SGHDT and YYEEEE. CDR3 length equals 15 residues. CDR3 region: CASSSDRGYTGELFF. The CDR3 coding sequence is TGTGCCAGCAGCTCGGACAGGGGGTACACCGGGGAGCTGTTTTTT.

This clone appeared once. The genes are TRBV5-6 and TRBJ1-1; no definite D call. The CDR3 has 13 amino acids. The germline gives CDR1 SGHDT, CDR2 YYEEEE. Trimming removed 0 bases at V and 6 bases at J, with 9 bases between. CDR3 protein: CASSLGRIPEAFF. Written as DNA, the CDR3 is TGTGCCAGCAGCTTGGGGAGGATCCCTGAAGCTTTCTTT.

The chain joins TRBV6-2 or TRBV6-3 to TRBJ2-1; a possible D gene is TRBD1 (6 bases). V was shortened by 2 bases and J by 4 bases, with 21 bases between the two germline ends. The germline CDR1 and CDR2 sequences are MNHEY and SVGEGT. The CDR3 has 18 residues. The CDR3 protein is CASSYLLSPGQNYNEQFF. The CDR3 nucleotides read TGTGCCAGCAGTTACCTCCTATCCCCGGGACAAAATTACAATGAGCAGTTCTTC.

The rearrangement links TRBV2 to TRBJ2-5; 12 bases line up with TRBD2. Trimming took 5 bases from V and 6 from J; bases not matched to a gene: 7. Per the germline V gene, CDR1 is SNHLY and CDR2 is FYNNEI. The CDR3 loop spans 15 amino acids. The CDR3 spells CASSMASGGAKTQYF. The CDR3 coding sequence is TGTGCCAGCAGTATGGCTAGCGGGGGGGCGAAGACCCAGTACTTC.

This chain uses TRBV27 with TRBJ2-1; 8 positions agree with TRBD2. The CDR3 length is 17 residues. From germline, CDR1 is MNHEY and CDR2 SMNVEV (reference sequence). Trimming removed 4 bases from V and 0 bases from J; junction bases left unmatched: 8. The CDR3 region has the DNA TGTGCCAGCAGTTCGTGGAGCGGGGGCGGCTCCTACAATGAGCAGTTCTTC. This encodes CASSSWSGGGSYNEQFF.

This clone was counted between two and nine times. The chain is built from TRBV20-1 and TRBJ1-2; the match to TRBD1 covers 9 bases. V lost 6 bases to trimming and J lost 8 bases; unmatched junction nucleotides: 4. The CDR3 consists of 11 residues. Per germline, CDR1 DFQATT and CDR2 SNEGSKA (reference sequence). The CDR3 spells CSAEQGAGYTF. The DNA of the CDR3 is TGCAGTGCCGAACAGGGGGCCGGCTACACCTTC.

Only one count was recorded for this clone. J is TRBJ2-3 and V is TRBV9; 14 positions match TRBD2. The CDR3 is 17 amino acids. The V gene's germline CDR1 is SGDLS and CDR2 YYNGEE. V was clipped by 4 bases and J by 4 bases; unmatched bases: 8. DNA of the CDR3: TGTGCCAGCAGCCCGGGACTAGCGGGAGATCTGCCAGATACGCAGTATTTT. This encodes CASSPGLAGDLPDTQYF.

The rearrangement joins TRBV9 to TRBJ2-3; D possibly corresponds to TRBD2 (6 bases). V was shortened by 4 bases and J by 5 bases, with 26 bases between the two germline ends. The CDR3 spans 18 residues. Germline CDR1 SGDLS, CDR2 YYNGEE. The CDR3 reads CASSSSAGWERVRDTQYF. CDR3 nucleotide sequence: TGTGCCAGCAGCTCCTCGGCAGGTTGGGAGCGGGTTAGAGATACGCAGTATTTT.

The J gene is TRBJ2-7, the V gene TRBV5-6; D call uncertain. From germline, CDR1 is SGHDT and CDR2 YYEEEE. V lost 2 bases and J 2 bases, leaving 11 bases between the germline ends. The CDR3 totals 14 residues. The CDR3, as DNA: TGTGCCAGCAGCTTCCAGCGCATTCCCTACGAGCAGTACGTC. Translation gives CASSFQRIPYEQYV.

The rearrangement links TRBV6-1 to TRBJ1-2; D remains ambiguous. The V and J ends lost 3 bases and 4 bases respectively, with 9 bases between them. The CDR3 loop spans 13 amino acids. CDR1 MNHNS and CDR2 SASEGT come from the germline V gene. CDR3 sequence (DNA): TGTGCCAGCAGTGAGCGGCAGCTCTATGGCTACACCTTC. Amino acid sequence: CASSERQLYGYTF.

The chain employs TRBV4-1 and TRBJ1-1, with unresolved D. Looked up from germline, CDR1 is MGHRA and CDR2 is YSYEKL. The CDR3 contains 16 residues. The ends were cut back, 3 bases at V and 0 bases at J, with 14 bases in the middle. CDR3: CASSHLEPRMNTEAFF. The CDR3 coding sequence is TGCGCCAGCAGCCACCTCGAACCCAGAATGAACACTGAAGCTTTCTTT.

This clone was counted at least ten times. This chain connects TRBV6-5 to TRBJ2-2, with 10 bases identical to TRBD1. The CDR3 contains 14 residues. The germline gives CDR1 MNHEY, CDR2 SVGAGI. Losses at the gene ends were 6 bases for V and 3 bases for J; bases not matched to a gene: 1. The CDR3 DNA reads as TGTGCCAGCAGAGGGACAGGGGACACCGGGGAGCTGTTTTTT. Encoded protein: CASRGTGDTGELFF.

The CDR3 DNA is TGTGCCAGCAGTTTCTCTAGCGGAACCTACAATGAGCAGTTCTTC. As protein: CASSFSSGTYNEQFF. The V gene is TRBV27, the J gene TRBJ2-1; 7 bases are shared with TRBD2. The CDR3 runs 15 residues. The V gene end was trimmed by 3 bases and the J gene end by 2 bases; junction bases not matched to a gene: 4. Germline loops: CDR1 MNHEY, CDR2 SMNVEV (reference sequence).

The J gene is TRBJ1-2, the V gene TRBV10-2; TRBD1 aligns across 7 bases. V lost 4 bases, J lost 3 bases, and 5 bases stayed unmatched. The CDR3 totals 14 residues. Germline values: CDR1 WSHSY, CDR2 SAAADI. The CDR3 spells CASSAGQGDYGYTF. DNA of the CDR3: TGCGCCAGCAGTGCCGGGCAGGGGGACTATGGCTACACCTTC.

This chain links TRBV28 with TRBJ1-4; D may be TRBD1 (5 bases). The V gene's germline CDR1 is MDHEN and CDR2 SYDVKM. This CDR3 is built from 15 residues. Trimming pared 6 bases from V and 8 bases from J, leaving 19 bases between. CDR3 residues: CASSLTVVGLEKLFF. Written as DNA, the CDR3 is TGTGCCAGCAGCCTAACCGTGGTGGGACTCGAAAAACTGTTTTTT.

The rearrangement uses TRBV14 and TRBJ2-7; D is perhaps TRBD2 (6 bases). This CDR3 has 17 amino acids. V was trimmed by 1 base and J by 1 base, leaving 17 bases between them. CDR1 SGHDN and CDR2 FVKESK come from the germline V gene. CDR3 sequence reads: CASSQVGPGVGSYEQYF. CDR3 bases: TGTGCCAGCAGCCAAGTGGGTCCGGGGGTGGGATCCTACGAGCAGTACTTC.

The chain combines TRBV12-2 with TRBJ1-2; the D segment call TRBD1 is taken from the table without a DNA check. TRBV12-2 is assigned pseudogene status. The CDR3 contains 14 residues. CDR3 sequence reads: CASRSRGFNYGYTF. The DNA of the CDR3 is TGTGCAAGTCGCTCCAGGGGTTTTAACTATGGCTACACCTTC.

The chain has TRBV14 and TRBJ1-1; D might be TRBD1 (6 bases). Trimming removed 2 bases from V and 6 bases from J, with 19 bases in between. The length of the CDR3 is 16 residues. Germline V gene lookup returns CDR1 SGHDN and CDR2 FVKESK. CDR3 DNA sequence: TGTGCCAGCAGCCAAAGCAGGGGCGCGTTCCGGGCTGAAGCTTTCTTT. It yields the protein CASSQSRGAFRAEAFF.